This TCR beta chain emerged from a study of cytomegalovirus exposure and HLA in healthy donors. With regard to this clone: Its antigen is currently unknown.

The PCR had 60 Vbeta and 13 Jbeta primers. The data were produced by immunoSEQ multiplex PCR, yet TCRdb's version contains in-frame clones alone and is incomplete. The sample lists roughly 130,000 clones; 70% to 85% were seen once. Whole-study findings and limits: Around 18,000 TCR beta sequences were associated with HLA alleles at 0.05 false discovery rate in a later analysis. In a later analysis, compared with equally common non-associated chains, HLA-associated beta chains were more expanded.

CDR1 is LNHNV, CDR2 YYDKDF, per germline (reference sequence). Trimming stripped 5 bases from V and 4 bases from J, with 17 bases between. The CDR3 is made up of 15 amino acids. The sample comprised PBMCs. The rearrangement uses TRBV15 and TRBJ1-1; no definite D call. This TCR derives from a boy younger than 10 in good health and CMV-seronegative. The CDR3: CATSPRGEESTEAFF. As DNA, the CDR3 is TGTGCCACCAGCCCCCGCGGGGAGGAGTCCACTGAAGCTTTCTTT.